This T cell receptor beta chain originates from a study of shared clonotypes between healthy human individuals. Study in general: Donors had three CD4 naive, three CD4 memory, two CD8 naive and one CD8 memory plate apiece.

In replicate PCRs of sorted subsets, around 0.2 ug DNA, about 30,000 T cell genomes, was used. Here immunoSEQ multiplex PCR was the method, and the copy in TCRdb shows in-frame clones only, minus some. The sample gives roughly 1,100,000 clones, about 80% of which show up once; approximately 1.5% is in the top ten. Donors included only healthy HIV-negative adults lacking recent acute infections or vaccinations. V gave up 2 bases and J gave up 8 bases; unmatched junction bases: 7. The CDR3 length is 15 residues. Per germline, CDR1 MGHRA and CDR2 YSYEKL. This chain uses TRBV4-1 with TRBJ1-4; 8 bases map to TRBD1. The source of this sequence is a man younger than 30 in good health. Sample: memory CD4+ T cells sorted from blood. The subset was: CD45RA-negative fraction. CDR3 loop: CASSQTGQVGEKLFF. The CDR3 nucleotides are TGCGCCAGCAGCCAAACGGGACAGGTCGGGGAAAAACTGTTTTTT.